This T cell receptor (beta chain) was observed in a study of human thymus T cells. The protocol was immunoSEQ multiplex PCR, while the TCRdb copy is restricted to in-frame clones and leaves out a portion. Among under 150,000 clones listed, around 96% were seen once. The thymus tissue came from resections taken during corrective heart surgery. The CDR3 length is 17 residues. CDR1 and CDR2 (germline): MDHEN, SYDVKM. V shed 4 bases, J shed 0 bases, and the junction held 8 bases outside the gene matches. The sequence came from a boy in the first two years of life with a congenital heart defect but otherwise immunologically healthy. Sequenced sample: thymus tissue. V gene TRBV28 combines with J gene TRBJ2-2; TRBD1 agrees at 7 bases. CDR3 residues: CASSSHRGRSNTGELFF. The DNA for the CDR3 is TGTGCCAGCAGTTCCCACAGGGGACGTTCGAACACCGGGGAGCTGTTTTTT.